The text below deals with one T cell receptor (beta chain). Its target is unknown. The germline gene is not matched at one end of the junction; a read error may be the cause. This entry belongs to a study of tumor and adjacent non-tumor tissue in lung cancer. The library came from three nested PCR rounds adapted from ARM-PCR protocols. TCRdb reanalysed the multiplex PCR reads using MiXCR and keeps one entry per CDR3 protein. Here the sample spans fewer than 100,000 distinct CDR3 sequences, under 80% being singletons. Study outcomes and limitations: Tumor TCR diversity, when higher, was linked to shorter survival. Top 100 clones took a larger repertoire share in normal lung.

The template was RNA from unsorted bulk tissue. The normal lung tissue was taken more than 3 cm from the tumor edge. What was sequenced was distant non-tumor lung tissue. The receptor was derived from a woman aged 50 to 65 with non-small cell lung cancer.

The CDR3 loop reads CSTRKARTSRVNEKLFF. The CDR3 DNA reads TGTAGTACTAGAAAGGCCAGGACTAGCAGGGTTAATGAAAAACTGTTTTTT. The chain is built from TRBV20-1 and TRBJ1-4; tentatively, D is TRBD1 (5 bases). CDR3 length: 17 residues. Germline loops: CDR1 DFQATT, CDR2 SNEGSKA (reference sequence).